A single sample is the source of the 17 T cell receptor beta chains below, sequenced in a study of control samples from healthy donors and cancer patients. Clones were sequenced by immunoSEQ multiplex PCR, and TCRdb holds only the in-frame ones, with some missing. Counted here are roughly 170,000 clones, just over 90% occurring once; the ten biggest clones make up about 4%. Sequencing was performed on blood. All receptors derive from a woman aged 55-69 years in good health.

The gene calls are TRBV6-2 or TRBV6-3 and TRBJ2-1; D not certain. Germline-derived CDR1 and CDR2 are MNHEY and SVGEGT. Deletions cut 3 bases from V and 6 bases from J, with 15 bases between. The CDR3 runs 15 residues. The CDR3 spells CASSYLQSPFNEQFF. The CDR3 DNA follows: TGTGCCAGCAGTTATCTCCAGTCTCCTTTCAATGAGCAGTTCTTC.

The J gene is TRBJ2-3, the V gene TRBV19; tentative D call: TRBD1 (5 bases). The CDR3 length is 17 residues. Trimming took off 6 bases at V and 0 bases at J, with 19 bases between the two ends. Germline values: CDR1 LNHDA, CDR2 SQIVND (reference sequence). The CDR3 DNA reads TGTGCCAGTAGCCCAGCCCCCGCAGGGATAAGCACAGATACGCAGTATTTT. Its protein product is CASSPAPAGISTDTQYF.

The rearrangement uses TRBV6-2 or TRBV6-3 and TRBJ1-4; TRBD1 matches at 7 bases. CDR3 size: 15 residues. Trimming at V came to 5 bases and at J to 5 bases, leaving 8 bases not matched to a gene. The germline V gene has CDR1 MNHEY and CDR2 SVGEGT. The CDR3 DNA reads TGTGCCAGCAGTGACCGGACAGGTTCGAATGAAAAACTGTTTTTT. This gives the protein CASSDRTGSNEKLFF.

The chain employs TRBV21-1 and TRBJ2-7. TRBV21-1 is a documented pseudogene. This CDR3 comprises 16 residues. The CDR3 reads CASSLPGPGRINEQYF. The CDR3 nucleotides are TGTGCCAGCAGCCTCCCTGGCCCAGGGAGAATTAACGAGCAGTACTTC.

This clone was seen a single time. CDR3 protein: CSAVTLYGYTF. Written as DNA, the CDR3 is TGCAGTGCCGTCACACTGTATGGCTACACCTTC. The chain combines TRBV20-1 with TRBJ1-2; D is unresolved. The V gene's germline CDR1 is DFQATT and CDR2 SNEGSKA (reference sequence). V lost 6 bases and J lost 5, with 10 bases in between. This CDR3 region has 11 residues.

CDR3 DNA sequence: TGCGCCAGCAGCTGGTCCGGACAACAAGAGACCCAGTACTTC. This sequence encodes CASSWSGQQETQYF. The V call is TRBV5-1, the J call TRBJ2-5; possibly TRBD1 for D (5 bases). V dropped 3 bases and J dropped 2 bases, with 11 bases sitting between them. The germline V gene has CDR1 SGHRS and CDR2 YFSETQ. The CDR3 loop spans 14 amino acids.

The chain uses TRBV6-4 and TRBJ2-5, with D unresolved. CDR1 MRHNA and CDR2 SNTAGT come from the germline V gene. Deletions cut 4 bases from V and 5 bases from J, with 11 bases between. This CDR3 comprises 13 residues. This CDR3 is CASSGELGETQYF. CDR3 nucleotides: TGTGCCAGCAGTGGAGAGCTAGGGGAGACCCAGTACTTC.

The chain recombines TRBV5-5 with TRBJ1-2; tentatively, D is TRBD1 (6 bases). This CDR3 region has 13 residues. Germline CDR1 SGHKS, CDR2 YYEKEE (reference sequence). V lost 4 bases to trimming and J lost 6 bases, with 13 bases between them. CDR3: CASSRRQDDGYTF. The CDR3 DNA reads as TGTGCCAGCAGCCGGAGACAGGATGATGGCTACACCTTC.

The chain combines TRBV27 with TRBJ2-6, with D tentatively TRBD2 (6 bases). The CDR3 extends over 15 amino acids. The ends were cut back, 5 bases at V and 0 bases at J, with 8 bases in the middle. Germline V CDR1 and CDR2: MNHEY, SMNVEV (reference sequence). The chain's CDR3 is CASSRGNSGANVLTF. The DNA for the CDR3 is TGTGCCAGCAGTCGGGGGAACTCTGGGGCCAACGTCCTGACTTTC.

This sequence joins TRBV19 and TRBJ1-2, with D hard to call. Trimming shortened V by 3 bases and J by 9 bases, and 11 bases separated the two germline ends. The CDR3 runs 12 residues. Germline values: CDR1 LNHDA, CDR2 SQIVND (reference sequence). The CDR3 loop is CASSIDLRRYTF. CDR3 DNA sequence: TGTGCCAGTAGTATCGATCTGCGGCGCTACACCTTC.

This chain uses TRBV2 with TRBJ1-1, with D hard to call. Trimming stripped 5 bases from V and 1 base from J, with 11 bases between. CDR1 and CDR2 from the germline V gene are SNHLY and FYNNEI. The CDR3 extends over 14 amino acids. In DNA, the CDR3 is TGTGCCAGCAGTTTGTGGACGGAGAACACTGAAGCTTTCTTT. This sequence encodes CASSLWTENTEAFF.

The gene calls are TRBV18 and TRBJ2-5; 13 bases agree with TRBD2. With 3 bases clipped from V and 1 base from J, the junction kept 2 bases outside the gene matches. CDR1 and CDR2 from the germline V gene are KGHSH and LQKENI. The CDR3 has 16 residues. The CDR3 nucleotides read TGTGCCAGCTCACCCAGACTAGCGGGGGGCCAAGAGACCCAGTACTTC. Its protein is CASSPRLAGGQETQYF.

The chain recombines TRBV12-3 or TRBV12-4 with TRBJ1-1; TRBD1 matches at 8 bases. Trimming cost V 6 bases and J 5 bases; bases outside gene matches: 5. The CDR3 sequence is 13 residues long. CDR3 loop: CASRRHRGTEAFF. In nucleotides, the CDR3 is TGTGCCAGCAGGCGCCACAGGGGGACTGAAGCTTTCTTT.

The chain carries TRBV5-4 and TRBJ2-1, with a tentative D call TRBD2 (6 bases). The CDR3 is made up of 13 amino acids. Trimming removed 4 bases from V and 9 bases from J, with 14 bases in between. CDR1 is SGHNT and CDR2 is YYREEE in the germline V gene (reference sequence). CDR3 loop: CASSRGGVSEQFF. DNA for the CDR3: TGTGCCAGCAGCCGCGGCGGGGTTAGTGAGCAGTTCTTC.

This chain links TRBV6-4 with TRBJ2-7; D call uncertain. The CDR3 consists of 15 residues. Germline assignment: CDR1 MRHNA and CDR2 SNTAGT. The germline V and J ends were trimmed by 2 bases and 0 bases, with 11 bases remaining between them. CDR3 residues: CASSDPTDPSYEQYF. The CDR3 DNA reads TGTGCCAGCAGTGACCCTACGGACCCCTCCTACGAGCAGTACTTC.

The V and J genes are TRBV12-3 or TRBV12-4 and TRBJ1-1; unclear D gene. Deletions cut 5 bases from V and 1 base from J, with 8 bases between. There are 13 residues in the CDR3. CDR3 region: CASSPTENTEAFF. CDR3 sequence (DNA): TGTGCCAGCAGTCCCACAGAGAACACTGAAGCTTTCTTT.

This clone has more than one count but fewer than ten. V usage is TRBV7-6 and J usage is TRBJ2-7; D may be TRBD1 (6 bases). The CDR3 sequence is 15 residues long. Germline loops: CDR1 SGHVS, CDR2 FNYEAQ. Deletions cut 4 bases from V and 1 base from J, with 14 bases between. The CDR3 DNA sequence: TGTGCCAGCAGCTCCACAGGGCCCCCTTCCTACGAGCAGTACTTC. Protein sequence: CASSSTGPPSYEQYF.